This T cell receptor (beta chain) was identified in a study of blood T cell repertoires in COVID-19 (dated by TCRdb to the early 2020s). Regarding the complete study: Samples from collaborators originated in the United States, Italy and Spain and spanned both the acute and convalescent phases of COVID-19. The material from the prospective study consisted of cDNA or gDNA derived from T cells, B-cell-depleted T cells, or PBMCs. Deeply sampled blood TCRbeta repertoires from subjects exposed to, actively infected with, or recovered from COVID-19 were included in the dataset. The repertoires were released in a freely available public database meant as a resource for research on the immune response to SARS-CoV-2. The samples were drawn from two sources: the first 160 participants of the ongoing ImmuneRACE study, and over 950 subjects contributed by 6 global collaborators. Nearly every sample came with metadata listing a de-identified subject ID, COVID-19 status, age in years and sex. Where available, HLA class I and class II types were obtained from metadata supplied by the sample provider rather than from assay-based typing. General conclusions and limits of the study: The quantity of clinical and demographic metadata differed by source and by participant and was supplied without curation.

This clone was detected once. Its recognized antigen is unknown. The sample holds no much larger clone one base away, and base qualities are not on file. TCRbeta CDR3 regions were amplified from genomic DNA by means of the immunoSEQ Assay, a bias-controlled multiplex PCR. On the study's bioinformatics: Within the assay, amplification of reference gene primers was used to estimate how many nucleated cells each sample contained. To quantify the absolute abundance of each unique TCRbeta CDR3 rearrangement, sequence reads were collapsed and filtered. For each sample, productive Simpson clonality was calculated by taking the square root of Simpson's diversity index across productive rearrangements. TCRdb carries this immuneACCESS record with in-frame sequences only. Its versions omit some clonotypes, under half of them owing to an unresolved V gene in the studies checked, with the rest unexplained. V and J calls plus clone size are reproduced from that table; the DNA served to infer D and trimming. This sample holds around 140,000 clones; 75% to 90% were observed only once. Around 2.9% of the sample lies in the top ten.

V loses 8 bases of germline sequence and J loses 3 bases, and the interval between the two ends is 7 bases. Per the germline V gene, MGHRA is the CDR1 and YSYEKL is the CDR2. Including cysteine and phenylalanine, the CDR3 has 11 amino acids. The entry retains the CDR3 DNA only, 33 bases that are in frame from base 1. Each collaborating institution followed its own protocols to collect whole blood in K2EDTA tubes. Collaborator samples were shipped for TCRbeta analysis as frozen whole blood, isolated PBMCs, or DNA extracted from either sample type. This chain joins TRBV4-1 to TRBJ1-1, with no reliable assignment of the D segment. This clonotype originated in a man between 60 and 75 years old with active or convalescent COVID-19. Source material: peripheral blood. The CDR3 has the sequence CASGRDTEAFF. The sequenced DNA is TGCGCCAGCGGGAGGGACACTGAAGCTTTCTTT.